The 30 T cell receptor beta chains reported below all come from one sample, sequenced in a study of Ad26.COV2.S vaccination and SARS-CoV-2 variants. Here immunoSEQ multiplex PCR was the method, and the copy in TCRdb shows in-frame clones only, minus some. The profile covers around 370,000 clones, with around 92% appearing a single time and 3% to 4% taken by the ten largest. This specimen was peripheral blood, taken after recovery from COVID-19. The receptors shown here come from a human donor who had recovered from COVID-19.

This clone appeared a single time. V and J are TRBV5-4 and TRBJ1-1; D gene unclear. This CDR3 spans 13 amino acids. The germline V gene encodes CDR1 SGHNT and CDR2 YYREEE (reference sequence). The V and J ends lost 5 bases and 0 bases respectively, with 8 bases between them. In DNA, the CDR3 is TGTGCCAGCAGGGACGGTATGAACACTGAAGCTTTCTTT. As protein: CASRDGMNTEAFF.

This chain connects TRBV5-1 to TRBJ1-1; D gene ambiguous. CDR1 and CDR2 (germline): SGHRS, YFSETQ. CDR3 length equals 14 residues. With 2 bases removed from V and 5 bases from J, the gap between germline ends came to 13 bases. The CDR3 protein is CASSFDSQRTEAFF. The CDR3 DNA reads TGCGCCAGCAGCTTCGACTCCCAGAGGACTGAAGCTTTCTTT.

The chain couples TRBV7-5 to TRBJ1-1; the D call TRBD1 from the table was never checked on the DNA. TRBV7-5 is a documented pseudogene. The CDR3 totals 15 residues. Here the CDR3 DNA reads TGTGCCAGAAGCTTAGCAGAGGGGGTGAACACTGAAGCTTTCTTT. It is translated as CARSLAEGVNTEAFF.

Turning to this clone: The conserved phenylalanine or tryptophan is not found at the CDR3 terminus, so this likely reflects a read error. The limits of the CDR3 on the DNA are not certain, so only TCRdb's listed CDR3 is given. V usage is TRBV10-1 and J usage is TRBJ1-5. Germline V lookup: CDR1 WNHNN, CDR2 SYGVQD (reference sequence). The CDR3 numbers 12 amino acids, ends counted. CDR3 loop: CANAVENGTVRS.

This chain joins TRBV4-1 and TRBJ1-4; D not certain. CDR1 and CDR2 from the germline V gene are MGHRA and YSYEKL. V lost 1 base and J lost 0, with 6 bases in between. The CDR3 is made up of 15 amino acids. The CDR3 here is CASSQGRATNEKLFF. In DNA form, the CDR3 reads TGCGCCAGCAGCCAAGGACGGGCAACTAATGAAAAACTGTTTTTT.

The chain links TRBV12-3 or TRBV12-4 to TRBJ2-1; D is uncertain. The CDR3 totals 12 residues. The V end lost 1 base, the J end lost 15 bases, and 13 bases lay between the germline ends. The CDR3 nucleotides are TGTGCCAGCAGTTTAGGGTCAAGGGTTGTGTTCTTC. This encodes CASSLGSRVVFF.

The chain is built from TRBV4-1 and TRBJ1-1; D gene uncertain. CDR1 is MGHRA, CDR2 YSYEKL, per germline. Trimming removed 1 base from V and 0 bases from J, with 9 bases in between. The CDR3 contains 15 residues. The CDR3 bases are TGCGCCAGCAGCCAAGTTTCCCTAATGAACACTGAAGCTTTCTTT. Protein: CASSQVSLMNTEAFF.

The chain joins TRBV13 to TRBJ1-5; D may be TRBD1 (6 bases). Germline loops: CDR1 PRHDT, CDR2 FYEKMQ (reference sequence). The CDR3 is 14 residues long. The V end was cut by 0 bases, the J end by 5 bases, with 8 bases between. The CDR3 protein is CASSLGAGDQPQHF. In DNA form, the CDR3 reads TGTGCCAGCAGCTTAGGGGCAGGGGATCAGCCCCAGCATTTT. The full variable domain, rest sourced from reference TRBV13 and TRBJ1-5, is AAGVIQSPRHLIKEKRETATLKCYPIPRHDTVYWYQQGPGQDPQFLISFYEKMQSDKGSIPDRFSAQQFSDYHSELNMSSLELGDSALYFCASSLGAGDQPQHFGDGTRLSIL.

The V call is TRBV6-5, the J call TRBJ2-7; D is uncertain. V was shortened by 6 bases and J by 2 bases, with 17 bases between the two germline ends. Germline assignment: CDR1 MNHEY and CDR2 SVGAGI. The CDR3 is 15 amino acids. The CDR3: CASRSEYQSPYEQYF. CDR3 DNA sequence: TGTGCCAGCAGAAGTGAATACCAAAGCCCCTACGAGCAGTACTTC.

This clone was seen a single time. V usage is TRBV10-1 and J usage is TRBJ2-7; D call uncertain. The CDR3 length is 13 residues. CDR1 is WNHNN, CDR2 SYGVQD, per germline (reference sequence). The V and J ends lost 6 bases and 6 bases respectively, with 15 bases between them. The CDR3 loop reads CASSSGTDGEQYF. In DNA, the CDR3 is TGCGCCAGCAGCTCCGGCACTGACGGCGAGCAGTACTTC.

This sequence joins TRBV4-3 and TRBJ2-7; weak D call: TRBD2 (5 bases). CDR3 size: 13 residues. V was shortened by 2 bases and J by 4 bases, with 9 bases between the two germline ends. Germline lookup yields CDR1 LGHNA and CDR2 YSLEER. The CDR3 here is CASSQNGLYEQYF. The CDR3 DNA reads TGCGCCAGCAGCCAAAACGGACTTTACGAGCAGTACTTC.

This clone occurred once. The chain employs TRBV13 and TRBJ1-2; the match to TRBD1 covers 7 bases. V trimming: 5 bases; J trimming: 8 bases; junction bases outside the gene matches: 14. The length of the CDR3 is 15 residues. In germline, CDR1 is PRHDT, CDR2 FYEKMQ (reference sequence). The CDR3 is CASSGSRDSLRGYTF. The CDR3 DNA reads as TGTGCCAGCAGCGGATCACGGGACAGCCTGAGGGGCTACACCTTC. The variable domain in full, with the rest retrieved from reference TRBV13 and TRBJ1-2, is AAGVIQSPRHLIKEKRETATLKCYPIPRHDTVYWYQQGPGQDPQFLISFYEKMQSDKGSIPDRFSAQQFSDYHSELNMSSLELGDSALYFCASSGSRDSLRGYTFGSGTRLTVV.

The chain combines TRBV3-1 (or the pseudogene TRBV3-2) with TRBJ1-4; TRBD1 matches at 9 bases. The V gene's germline CDR1 is LGHDT and CDR2 YNNKEL (reference sequence). The CDR3 extends over 16 amino acids. J gave up 7 bases and V 5 bases, and 11 bases lay outside the gene matches. This CDR3 is CASSDPTGGYIEKLFF. CDR3 coding DNA: TGTGCCAGCAGCGACCCGACAGGGGGATATATTGAAAAACTGTTTTTT.

The chain uses TRBV11-2 and TRBJ1-4; TRBD1 might be the D (6 bases). Trimming took off 5 bases at V and 6 bases at J, with 19 bases between the two ends. Germline assignment: CDR1 SGHAT and CDR2 FQNNGV. This CDR3 is built from 16 residues. The CDR3 nucleotides are TGTGCCAGCAGCACAGGGCGGGGCCTAGGAGATGAAAAACTGTTTTTT. Its protein product is CASSTGRGLGDEKLFF. Filled out from reference TRBV11-2 and TRBJ1-4, the complete variable domain reads EAGVAQSPRYKIIEKRQSVAFWCNPISGHATLYWYQQILGQGPKLLIQFQNNGVVDDSQLPKDRFSAERLKGVDSTLKIQPAKLEDSAVYLCASSTGRGLGDEKLFFGSGTQLSVL.

V is TRBV6-5 and J is TRBJ2-7, with a possible D match to TRBD1 (5 bases). This CDR3 comprises 15 residues. Germline CDR1 is MNHEY and CDR2 is SVGAGI. Trimming pared 3 bases from V and 2 bases from J, leaving 14 bases between. CDR3 sequence: CASSYNRQTTYEQYF. The CDR3 region has the DNA TGTGCCAGCAGTTATAATAGACAGACCACCTACGAGCAGTACTTC.

The chain has TRBV3-1 (or the pseudogene TRBV3-2) and TRBJ1-5; unclear D gene. This CDR3 has 13 amino acids. Trimming left V 2 bases short and J 9 bases short, with 11 bases between. CDR1 and CDR2 from the germline V gene are LGHDT and YNNKEL (reference sequence). The CDR3 loop reads CASSQQRSGPQHF. The DNA of the CDR3 is TGTGCCAGCAGCCAACAGCGTTCTGGGCCCCAGCATTTT.

The V and J genes are TRBV24-1 and TRBJ2-1; TRBD2 agrees at 9 bases. V lost 4 bases to trimming and J lost 8 bases; unmatched junction nucleotides: 14. This CDR3 comprises 17 residues. Germline V lookup: CDR1 KGHDR, CDR2 SFDVKD. The CDR3 spells CATSDPRAGTSQHEQFF. CDR3 nucleotides: TGTGCCACCAGTGACCCAAGGGCGGGGACTAGCCAACATGAGCAGTTCTTC.

The genes are TRBV7-9 and TRBJ1-2; no clear D gene. V lost 0 bases and J 1 base, leaving 6 bases between the germline ends. Germline lookup yields CDR1 SEHNR and CDR2 FQNEAQ (reference sequence). The CDR3 sequence is 14 residues long. The CDR3, as DNA: TGTGCCAGCAGCTTAGCTGGGGATAACTATGGCTACACCTTC. Translation: CASSLAGDNYGYTF.

The V and J genes are TRBV2 and TRBJ2-3, with 8 bases identical to TRBD1. The CDR3 has 15 residues. Germline CDR1 reads SNHLY; CDR2 reads FYNNEI. J was trimmed by 3 bases and V by 4 bases; bases with no gene match: 6. The DNA of the CDR3 is TGTGCCAGCAGTGGGTTCAGGGGGCTGACAGATACGCAGTATTTT. Protein sequence: CASSGFRGLTDTQYF.

This clone was seen only once. This rearrangement joins TRBV5-6 to TRBJ1-1; 8 bases match TRBD1. CDR3 length equals 13 residues. Germline CDR1 and CDR2: SGHDT and YYEEEE. The V gene end was trimmed by 3 bases and the J gene end by 7 bases; junction bases not matched to a gene: 5. The CDR3 DNA follows: TGTGCCAGCAGCTCGACAGGGGACGATGAAGCTTTCTTT. This codes for CASSSTGDDEAFF. Filled out from reference TRBV5-6 and TRBJ1-1, the complete variable domain reads DAGVTQSPTHLIKTRGQQVTLRCSPKSGHDTVSWYQQALGQGPQFIFQYYEEEERQRGNFPDRFSGHQFPNYSSELNVNALLLGDSALYLCASSSTGDDEAFFGQGTRLTVV.

The chain links TRBV7-9 to TRBJ1-2; 7 bases match TRBD1. The CDR3 has 13 amino acids. Germline trimming cut 4 bases from V and 4 bases from J; bases unmatched to any gene: 3. Looked up from germline, CDR1 is SEHNR and CDR2 is FQNEAQ (reference sequence). The CDR3 loop is CASSSGQLYGYTF. DNA of the CDR3: TGTGCCAGCAGCTCGGGACAGCTCTATGGCTACACCTTC.

This chain connects TRBV6-5 to TRBJ1-2; unclear D gene. CDR1 and CDR2 (germline): MNHEY, SVGAGI. This CDR3 has 15 amino acids. Trimming removed 9 bases from V and 6 bases from J, with 23 bases in between. The CDR3 region has the DNA TGTGCCAGTTCGTTACGGCCCTCAGATGGTAATGGCTACACCTTC. Encoded protein: CASSLRPSDGNGYTF.

The rearrangement joins TRBV27 to TRBJ2-7, with D hard to call. CDR1 MNHEY and CDR2 SMNVEV come from the germline V gene (reference sequence). V lost 6 bases, J lost 0 bases, and 3 bases lay in between. CDR3 size: 11 residues. CDR3 region: CASRDSYEQYF. For the CDR3, the DNA is TGTGCCAGCAGGGACTCCTACGAGCAGTACTTC.

This chain links TRBV5-6 with TRBJ1-2; TRBD1 agrees at 9 bases. V trimming: 0 bases; J trimming: 4 bases; junction bases outside the gene matches: 4. Germline V gene lookup returns CDR1 SGHDT and CDR2 YYEEEE. This CDR3 spans 15 amino acids. CDR3 bases: TGTGCCAGCAGCTTGGGAGGGACAGGGTCCTATGGCTACACCTTC. Encoded protein: CASSLGGTGSYGYTF.

The CDR3 region has the DNA TGTGCCAGCAGCTTATCCCGAAGTAGTGAAAAACTGTTTTTT. This gives the protein CASSLSRSSEKLFF. The chain recombines TRBV7-2 with TRBJ1-4; D gene unclear. CDR1 is SGHTA and CDR2 is FQGNSA in the germline V gene. The CDR3 extends over 14 amino acids. Trimming shortened V by 2 bases and J by 7 bases, and 11 bases separated the two germline ends.

The chain links TRBV6-5 to TRBJ1-2; D unresolved. V shed 7 bases and J shed 0 bases, with 12 bases lying between them. The CDR3 loop spans 14 amino acids. Germline CDR1 reads MNHEY; CDR2 reads SVGAGI. The CDR3 DNA is TGTGCCAGCACCAACGGACCATCTAACTATGGCTACACCTTC. Protein: CASTNGPSNYGYTF.

The CDR3 nucleotides are TGTGCCAGCAGCCAGTTAAGGAGGGGTGGTACGCAGTATTTT. Translation: CASSQLRRGGTQYF. The rearrangement joins TRBV3-1 (or the pseudogene TRBV3-2) to TRBJ2-3; D is perhaps TRBD2 (6 bases). Trimming left V 3 bases short and J 8 bases short, with 15 bases between. The CDR3 has 14 amino acids. The germline V gene encodes CDR1 LGHDT and CDR2 YNNKEL (reference sequence).

V gene TRBV6-1 combines with J gene TRBJ2-5, with 7 positions matching TRBD1. Trimming removed 2 bases from V and 2 bases from J; junction bases left unmatched: 5. The CDR3 extends over 15 amino acids. Germline CDR1 is MNHNS and CDR2 is SASEGT. CDR3 nucleotides: TGTGCCAGCAGTGAAACCTGGGGACAGCAAGAGACCCAGTACTTC. This gives the protein CASSETWGQQETQYF.

CDR3 DNA sequence: TGTGCCACCAGCAGAGATGGGGGGGTCTTGGCCAAAAACATTCAGTACTTC. Protein sequence: CATSRDGGVLAKNIQYF. The chain employs TRBV15 and TRBJ2-4; TRBD2 matches 7 bases. This CDR3 comprises 17 residues. Trimming removed 0 bases from V and 1 base from J; junction bases left unmatched: 6. Germline V CDR1 and CDR2: LNHNV, YYDKDF (reference sequence).

The V and J genes are TRBV13 and TRBJ2-5; TRBD1 agrees at 9 bases. CDR1 PRHDT and CDR2 FYEKMQ come from the germline V gene (reference sequence). The CDR3 is made up of 20 amino acids. V gave up 1 base and J gave up 2 bases; unmatched junction bases: 17. CDR3: CASSLETLAPGQGFQETQYF. The CDR3 DNA sequence: TGTGCCAGCAGCTTAGAGACCCTTGCTCCGGGACAGGGCTTTCAAGAGACCCAGTACTTC.